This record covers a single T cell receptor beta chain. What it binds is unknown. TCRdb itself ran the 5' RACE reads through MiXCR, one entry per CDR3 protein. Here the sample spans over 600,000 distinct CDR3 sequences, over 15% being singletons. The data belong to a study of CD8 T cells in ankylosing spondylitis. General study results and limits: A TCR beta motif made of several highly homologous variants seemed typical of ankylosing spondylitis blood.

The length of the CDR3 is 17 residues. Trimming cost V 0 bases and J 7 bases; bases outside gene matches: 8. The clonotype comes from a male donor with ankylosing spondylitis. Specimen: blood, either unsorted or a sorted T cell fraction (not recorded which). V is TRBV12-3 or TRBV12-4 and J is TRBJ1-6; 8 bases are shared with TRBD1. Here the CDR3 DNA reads TGTGCCAGCAGTTTAGCGAAGCAGGGGGCGCGAAATTCACCCCTCCACTTT. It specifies CASSLAKQGARNSPLHF.